Reported below is one TCR beta chain. TCRdb's table, derived via immunoSEQ multiplex PCR, lists solely in-frame clones and lacks some. The sample has around 180,000 clones, approximately 90% seen once. This record comes from a study of blood T cell repertoires in COVID-19. Across the study: Sites in the United States, Italy and Spain provided acute and convalescent COVID-19 samples.

The length of the CDR3 is 15 residues. The V gene's germline CDR1 is SNHLY and CDR2 FYNNEI. The J segment lost 0 bases and the V segment lost 4 bases, leaving 3 bases of the junction unmatched. The sequenced sample was peripheral blood. The sequence came from a woman in her 30s with active or convalescent COVID-19. This chain links TRBV2 with TRBJ1-1, with 9 nucleotides matching TRBD1. The CDR3 is CASSGQGGMNTEAFF. The CDR3 nucleotides are TGTGCCAGCAGTGGACAGGGGGGGATGAACACTGAAGCTTTCTTT.